The 21 T cell receptor beta chains in this list originate from one sample, sequenced in a study of cytomegalovirus exposure and HLA in healthy donors. 13 Jbeta primers and 60 Vbeta primers were used for the PCR. Generated by immunoSEQ multiplex PCR, the TCRdb table keeps only in-frame clones and is missing some. Here the sample spans about 150,000 clones, around three quarters being singletons. Specimen: PBMCs. Receptor source: a woman aged 40 to 50 in good health and CMV-seronegative.

The rearrangement links TRBV19 to TRBJ1-1, with D uncertain. The CDR3 consists of 13 residues. Between the trimmed V and J ends, which lost 7 bases and 1 base, there was a span of 10 bases. The germline CDR1 and CDR2 sequences are LNHDA and SQIVND (reference sequence). CDR3 region: CASTPGRNTEAFF. CDR3 nucleotides: TGTGCCAGTACCCCAGGCCGGAACACTGAAGCTTTCTTT.

The V call is TRBV6-1, the J call TRBJ1-5; D is perhaps TRBD1 (5 bases). Trimming took off 7 bases at V and 3 bases at J, with 13 bases between the two ends. Germline values: CDR1 MNHNS, CDR2 SASEGT. The CDR3 sequence is 14 residues long. In nucleotides, the CDR3 is TGTGCCAGCACCGACGGGGGAACCAATCAGCCCCAGCATTTT. Protein: CASTDGGTNQPQHF.

The V call is TRBV11-3, the J call TRBJ2-1; 7 bases are shared with TRBD2. This CDR3 comprises 17 residues. J gave up 6 bases and V 5 bases, and 16 bases lay outside the gene matches. Germline-derived CDR1 and CDR2 are SGHNT and YENEEA. The chain's CDR3 is CASSRILAVKNLNEQFF. In DNA form, the CDR3 reads TGTGCCAGCAGCCGGATTCTAGCGGTTAAAAATCTCAATGAGCAGTTCTTC.

The table lists this clone with a count of one. This rearrangement joins TRBV5-4 to TRBJ2-3, with TRBD2 matching 8 bases. Germline CDR1 is SGHNT and CDR2 is YYREEE (reference sequence). The CDR3 runs to 15 residues. The trim removed 4 bases at V and 3 bases at J, leaving 7 bases unmatched. The CDR3 bases are TGTGCCAGCAGCCCCTGGAGCGGGAGTACAGATACGCAGTATTTT. This sequence encodes CASSPWSGSTDTQYF.

This clone was found a few times. V is TRBV30 and J is TRBJ2-7, with unresolved D. The CDR3 spans 13 residues. V was shortened by 1 base and J by 6 bases, with 13 bases between the two germline ends. Germline CDR1 reads GTSNPN; CDR2 reads SVGIG (reference sequence). CDR3 DNA: TGTGCCTGGAGTGAAAAGAGATTCGGCGAGCAGTACTTC. The encoded protein is CAWSEKRFGEQYF.

This sequence joins TRBV7-8 and TRBJ2-2; 10 positions match TRBD1. CDR3 length: 15 residues. The ends lost 3 bases at V and 7 bases at J; junction bases unmatched: 5. From germline, CDR1 is SGHVS and CDR2 FQNEAQ. The CDR3 nucleotides are TGTGCCAGCAGCTTGACAGGGGGCACGGGCGGGGAGCTGTTTTTT. Amino acid sequence: CASSLTGGTGGELFF.

In nucleotides, the CDR3 is TGTGCCAGCATTAAGGACACCTTGAACACTGAAGCTTTCTTT. This codes for CASIKDTLNTEAFF. V and J are TRBV2 and TRBJ1-1; tentatively, D is TRBD1 (5 bases). The ends were cut back, 7 bases at V and 0 bases at J, with 12 bases in the middle. Per the germline V gene, CDR1 is SNHLY and CDR2 is FYNNEI. The CDR3 spans 14 residues. The full variable domain, its missing parts supplied by reference TRBV2 and TRBJ1-1, is EPEVTQTPSHQVTQMGQEVILRCVPISNHLYFYWYRQILGQKVEFLVSFYNNEISEKSEIFDDQFSVERPDGSNFTLKIRSTKLEDSAMYFCASIKDTLNTEAFFGQGTRLTVV.

CDR3 DNA: TGTGCCAGCAGCTTCCGATCAGGGGATCAGCCCCAGCATTTT. It translates to CASSFRSGDQPQHF. V gene TRBV5-8 combines with J gene TRBJ1-5; D is perhaps TRBD1 (6 bases). Per the germline V gene, CDR1 is SGHTS and CDR2 is YDEGEE. The CDR3 loop spans 14 amino acids. V lost 2 bases and J 5 bases, leaving 11 bases between the germline ends.

This chain joins TRBV10-3 and TRBJ1-2; 12 nucleotides align to TRBD1. This CDR3 has 15 amino acids. The junction had 1 base not matched to a gene; V was cut back by 1 base and J by 4 bases. CDR1 and CDR2 from the germline V gene are ENHRY and SYGVKD. CDR3 nucleotides: TGTGCCATCAGTGAGTTGGGACAGGGGGCCTATGGCTACACCTTC. Residues: CAISELGQGAYGYTF.

This clone was picked up one time. The chain uses TRBV9 and TRBJ2-1; weak D call: TRBD2 (7 bases). Germline-derived CDR1 and CDR2 are SGDLS and YYNGEE. V lost 2 bases, J lost 9 bases, and 15 bases lay in between. CDR3 size: 14 residues. As DNA, the CDR3 is TGTGCCAGCAGCGTGTATGGGGGGGCGCTTGAGCAGTTCTTC. Protein: CASSVYGGALEQFF.

The genes are TRBV7-2 and TRBJ1-5; unclear D gene. V lost 5 bases to trimming and J lost 0 bases, with 5 bases between them. The CDR3 runs 13 residues. In germline, CDR1 is SGHTA, CDR2 FQGNSA. CDR3 DNA: TGTGCCAGCAGCCCCCATAGCAATCAGCCCCAGCATTTT. Translated: CASSPHSNQPQHF.

This sequence joins TRBV9 and TRBJ2-3; D not resolved. V lost 7 bases, J lost 6 bases, and 6 bases lay in between. CDR3 length equals 10 residues. CDR1 is SGDLS, CDR2 YYNGEE, per germline. CDR3 in DNA: TGTGCCAGCTCAGGCGATACGCAGTATTTT. Translation: CASSGDTQYF. Drawing the rest from reference TRBV9 and TRBJ2-3, the complete variable domain is DSGVTQTPKHLITATGQRVTLRCSPRSGDLSVYWYQQSLDQGLQFLIQYYNGEERAKGNILERFSAQQFPDLHSELNLSSLELGDSALYFCASSGDTQYFGPGTRLTVL.

The chain links TRBV2 to TRBJ2-5; D is undetermined. The closer fit of TRBJ2-7 to the DNA end suggests the J call may be wrong. This CDR3 spans 13 amino acids. CDR1 and CDR2 (germline): SNHLY, FYNNEI. CDR3 protein: CASASSPPYEQYF. The CDR3, as DNA: TGTGCCAGCGCGTCATCCCCGCCCTACGAGCAGTACTTC.

This clone was counted once. The rearrangement links TRBV10-3 to TRBJ1-1, with TRBD1 as a possible D gene (5 bases). Looked up from germline, CDR1 is ENHRY and CDR2 is SYGVKD. V lost 3 bases, J lost 5 bases, and 13 bases lay in between. This CDR3 contains 14 residues. CDR3 residues: CAISDWGGRTEAFF. In DNA form, the CDR3 reads TGTGCCATCAGTGATTGGGGCGGGAGGACTGAAGCTTTCTTT.

This chain links TRBV19 with TRBJ2-1; 9 nucleotides align to TRBD2. The junction had 11 bases not matched to a gene; V was cut back by 8 bases and J by 6 bases. Germline values: CDR1 LNHDA, CDR2 SQIVND (reference sequence). This CDR3 spans 15 amino acids. CDR3 protein: CASGGAGGPRNEQFF. The CDR3 DNA reads as TGTGCCAGTGGAGGGGCGGGAGGGCCTCGCAATGAGCAGTTCTTC. The full variable domain, completed using reference TRBV19 and TRBJ2-1, is DGGITQSPKYLFRKEGQNVTLSCEQNLNHDAMYWYRQDPGQGLRLIYYSQIVNDFQKGDIAEGYSVSREKKESFPLTVTSAQKNPTAFYLCASGGAGGPRNEQFFGPGTRLTVL.

V gene TRBV4-1 combines with J gene TRBJ2-4; 8 bases align to TRBD2. Losses at the gene ends were 0 bases for V and 1 base for J; bases not matched to a gene: 11. Germline values: CDR1 MGHRA, CDR2 YSYEKL. The CDR3 totals 19 residues. CDR3 coding DNA: TGCGCCAGCAGCCAAGATACGCCGGGGGGGCATGGGGCCAAAAACATTCAGTACTTC. Amino acids: CASSQDTPGGHGAKNIQYF.

This clone was seen only a few times. The V and J genes are TRBV30 and TRBJ2-3; TRBD2 agrees at 13 bases. CDR1 is GTSNPN and CDR2 is SVGIG in the germline V gene (reference sequence). This CDR3 contains 15 residues. V lost 5 bases and J lost 6; bases outside the gene matches: 8. CDR3 amino acids: CAWGRLAGGADTQYF. DNA for the CDR3: TGTGCCTGGGGTAGACTAGCGGGAGGAGCGGATACGCAGTATTTT.

The chain combines TRBV19 with TRBJ1-2; the match to TRBD1 covers 11 bases. The length of the CDR3 is 15 residues. CDR1 LNHDA and CDR2 SQIVND come from the germline V gene (reference sequence). Germline trimming cut 3 bases from V and 8 bases from J; bases unmatched to any gene: 8. The chain's CDR3 is CASSILGQGAGGYTF. The CDR3 nucleotides read TGTGCCAGTAGTATCCTTGGACAGGGGGCTGGAGGCTACACCTTC. Combining the CDR3 with reference TRBV19 and TRBJ1-2 gives the whole variable domain DGGITQSPKYLFRKEGQNVTLSCEQNLNHDAMYWYRQDPGQGLRLIYYSQIVNDFQKGDIAEGYSVSREKKESFPLTVTSAQKNPTAFYLCASSILGQGAGGYTFGSGTRLTVV.

The rearrangement links TRBV19 to TRBJ1-4; TRBD1 agrees at 7 bases. Losses at the gene ends were 6 bases for V and 8 bases for J; bases not matched to a gene: 9. Germline CDR1 reads LNHDA; CDR2 reads SQIVND (reference sequence). This CDR3 has 14 residues. In nucleotides, the CDR3 is TGTGCCAGTAGGTACCAGGGGGTAAGCGAAAAACTGTTTTTT. Its translation: CASRYQGVSEKLFF.

This clone showed up just a few times. The CDR3 sequence is CASSHGLARIYGYTF. CDR3 bases: TGTGCCAGCAGCCACGGACTCGCCCGCATATATGGCTACACCTTC. The genes are TRBV28 and TRBJ1-2; D not certain. Between the trimmed V and J ends, which lost 6 bases and 5 bases, there was a span of 19 bases. Germline values: CDR1 MDHEN, CDR2 SYDVKM. This CDR3 has 15 residues.

V usage is TRBV11-3 and J usage is TRBJ2-5; D ambiguous. The germline V and J ends were trimmed by 8 bases and 5 bases, with 15 bases remaining between them. CDR1 and CDR2 (germline): SGHNT, YENEEA. CDR3 length: 13 amino acids. CDR3 region: CASSPRETETQYF. CDR3 in DNA: TGTGCCAGCTCCCCGCGAGAAACGGAGACCCAGTACTTC.